Listed here are 5 T cell receptor beta chains from one sample, sequenced in a study of cytomegalovirus exposure and HLA in healthy donors. The repertoire was sequenced with immunoSEQ multiplex PCR; TCRdb's copy has only in-frame clones and lacks some. The sample shows hundreds of thousands of clones, about nine tenths of them seen only once. The sample taken for sequencing was PBMCs. These TCRs come from a woman aged 18-35 years in good health and CMV-seropositive.

The V call is TRBV5-8, the J call TRBJ2-5; D might be TRBD1 (5 bases). This CDR3 contains 15 residues. Per germline, CDR1 SGHTS and CDR2 YDEGEE. Trimming cost V 2 bases and J 2 bases, with 13 bases left between them. CDR3 in DNA: TGTGCCAGCAGCTTCGTCTCTCAGGGACAAGAGACCCAGTACTTC. As protein: CASSFVSQGQETQYF.

This clone has only one observation. The chain joins TRBV27 to TRBJ2-1; TRBD2 aligns across 9 bases. Germline values: CDR1 MNHEY, CDR2 SMNVEV (reference sequence). V lost 8 bases to trimming and J lost 2 bases; unmatched junction nucleotides: 4. The CDR3 spans 14 residues. This CDR3 is CASLSGRAYNEQFF. The CDR3 nucleotides are TGTGCCAGCCTTAGCGGGAGAGCCTACAATGAGCAGTTCTTC.

In its sample, this clone was seen once. The rearrangement links TRBV7-9 to TRBJ2-7; 9 bases align to TRBD1. J lost 4 bases, V lost 1 base, and 2 bases had no gene match. This CDR3 is built from 14 residues. Germline loops: CDR1 SEHNR, CDR2 FQNEAQ (reference sequence). The CDR3 region is CASSLDGTGYEQYF. CDR3 DNA: TGTGCCAGCAGCTTAGACGGGACAGGGTACGAGCAGTACTTC.

This clone has only one observation. J is TRBJ1-3 and V is TRBV19; D gene uncertain. The CDR3 is made up of 16 amino acids. Trimming took 4 bases from V and 0 from J, leaving 13 bases between them. CDR1 is LNHDA, CDR2 SQIVND, per germline (reference sequence). CDR3 sequence reads: CASSTRRRGSGNTIYF. The DNA of the CDR3 is TGTGCCAGTAGTACCCGCCGGCGGGGCTCTGGAAACACCATATATTTT.

The chain couples TRBV27 to TRBJ1-5; 7 bases map to TRBD1. The V gene end was trimmed by 6 bases and the J gene end by 1 base; junction bases not matched to a gene: 6. Looked up from germline, CDR1 is MNHEY and CDR2 is SMNVEV (reference sequence). This CDR3 has 15 amino acids. The CDR3 loop reads CASRLGQLSNQPQHF. The CDR3 DNA is TGTGCCAGCAGACTGGGACAGCTAAGCAATCAGCCCCAGCATTTT.